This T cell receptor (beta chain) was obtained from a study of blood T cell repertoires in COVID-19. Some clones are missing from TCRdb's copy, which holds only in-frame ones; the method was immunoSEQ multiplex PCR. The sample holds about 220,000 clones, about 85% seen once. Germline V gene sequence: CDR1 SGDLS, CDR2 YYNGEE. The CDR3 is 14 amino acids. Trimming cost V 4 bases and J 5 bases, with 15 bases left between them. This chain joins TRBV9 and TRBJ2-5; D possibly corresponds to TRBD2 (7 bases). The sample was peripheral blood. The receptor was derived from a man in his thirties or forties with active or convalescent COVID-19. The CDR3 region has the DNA TGTGCCAGCAGCACTAGCGTGAGGGGGGAGACCCAGTACTTC. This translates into CASSTSVRGETQYF.